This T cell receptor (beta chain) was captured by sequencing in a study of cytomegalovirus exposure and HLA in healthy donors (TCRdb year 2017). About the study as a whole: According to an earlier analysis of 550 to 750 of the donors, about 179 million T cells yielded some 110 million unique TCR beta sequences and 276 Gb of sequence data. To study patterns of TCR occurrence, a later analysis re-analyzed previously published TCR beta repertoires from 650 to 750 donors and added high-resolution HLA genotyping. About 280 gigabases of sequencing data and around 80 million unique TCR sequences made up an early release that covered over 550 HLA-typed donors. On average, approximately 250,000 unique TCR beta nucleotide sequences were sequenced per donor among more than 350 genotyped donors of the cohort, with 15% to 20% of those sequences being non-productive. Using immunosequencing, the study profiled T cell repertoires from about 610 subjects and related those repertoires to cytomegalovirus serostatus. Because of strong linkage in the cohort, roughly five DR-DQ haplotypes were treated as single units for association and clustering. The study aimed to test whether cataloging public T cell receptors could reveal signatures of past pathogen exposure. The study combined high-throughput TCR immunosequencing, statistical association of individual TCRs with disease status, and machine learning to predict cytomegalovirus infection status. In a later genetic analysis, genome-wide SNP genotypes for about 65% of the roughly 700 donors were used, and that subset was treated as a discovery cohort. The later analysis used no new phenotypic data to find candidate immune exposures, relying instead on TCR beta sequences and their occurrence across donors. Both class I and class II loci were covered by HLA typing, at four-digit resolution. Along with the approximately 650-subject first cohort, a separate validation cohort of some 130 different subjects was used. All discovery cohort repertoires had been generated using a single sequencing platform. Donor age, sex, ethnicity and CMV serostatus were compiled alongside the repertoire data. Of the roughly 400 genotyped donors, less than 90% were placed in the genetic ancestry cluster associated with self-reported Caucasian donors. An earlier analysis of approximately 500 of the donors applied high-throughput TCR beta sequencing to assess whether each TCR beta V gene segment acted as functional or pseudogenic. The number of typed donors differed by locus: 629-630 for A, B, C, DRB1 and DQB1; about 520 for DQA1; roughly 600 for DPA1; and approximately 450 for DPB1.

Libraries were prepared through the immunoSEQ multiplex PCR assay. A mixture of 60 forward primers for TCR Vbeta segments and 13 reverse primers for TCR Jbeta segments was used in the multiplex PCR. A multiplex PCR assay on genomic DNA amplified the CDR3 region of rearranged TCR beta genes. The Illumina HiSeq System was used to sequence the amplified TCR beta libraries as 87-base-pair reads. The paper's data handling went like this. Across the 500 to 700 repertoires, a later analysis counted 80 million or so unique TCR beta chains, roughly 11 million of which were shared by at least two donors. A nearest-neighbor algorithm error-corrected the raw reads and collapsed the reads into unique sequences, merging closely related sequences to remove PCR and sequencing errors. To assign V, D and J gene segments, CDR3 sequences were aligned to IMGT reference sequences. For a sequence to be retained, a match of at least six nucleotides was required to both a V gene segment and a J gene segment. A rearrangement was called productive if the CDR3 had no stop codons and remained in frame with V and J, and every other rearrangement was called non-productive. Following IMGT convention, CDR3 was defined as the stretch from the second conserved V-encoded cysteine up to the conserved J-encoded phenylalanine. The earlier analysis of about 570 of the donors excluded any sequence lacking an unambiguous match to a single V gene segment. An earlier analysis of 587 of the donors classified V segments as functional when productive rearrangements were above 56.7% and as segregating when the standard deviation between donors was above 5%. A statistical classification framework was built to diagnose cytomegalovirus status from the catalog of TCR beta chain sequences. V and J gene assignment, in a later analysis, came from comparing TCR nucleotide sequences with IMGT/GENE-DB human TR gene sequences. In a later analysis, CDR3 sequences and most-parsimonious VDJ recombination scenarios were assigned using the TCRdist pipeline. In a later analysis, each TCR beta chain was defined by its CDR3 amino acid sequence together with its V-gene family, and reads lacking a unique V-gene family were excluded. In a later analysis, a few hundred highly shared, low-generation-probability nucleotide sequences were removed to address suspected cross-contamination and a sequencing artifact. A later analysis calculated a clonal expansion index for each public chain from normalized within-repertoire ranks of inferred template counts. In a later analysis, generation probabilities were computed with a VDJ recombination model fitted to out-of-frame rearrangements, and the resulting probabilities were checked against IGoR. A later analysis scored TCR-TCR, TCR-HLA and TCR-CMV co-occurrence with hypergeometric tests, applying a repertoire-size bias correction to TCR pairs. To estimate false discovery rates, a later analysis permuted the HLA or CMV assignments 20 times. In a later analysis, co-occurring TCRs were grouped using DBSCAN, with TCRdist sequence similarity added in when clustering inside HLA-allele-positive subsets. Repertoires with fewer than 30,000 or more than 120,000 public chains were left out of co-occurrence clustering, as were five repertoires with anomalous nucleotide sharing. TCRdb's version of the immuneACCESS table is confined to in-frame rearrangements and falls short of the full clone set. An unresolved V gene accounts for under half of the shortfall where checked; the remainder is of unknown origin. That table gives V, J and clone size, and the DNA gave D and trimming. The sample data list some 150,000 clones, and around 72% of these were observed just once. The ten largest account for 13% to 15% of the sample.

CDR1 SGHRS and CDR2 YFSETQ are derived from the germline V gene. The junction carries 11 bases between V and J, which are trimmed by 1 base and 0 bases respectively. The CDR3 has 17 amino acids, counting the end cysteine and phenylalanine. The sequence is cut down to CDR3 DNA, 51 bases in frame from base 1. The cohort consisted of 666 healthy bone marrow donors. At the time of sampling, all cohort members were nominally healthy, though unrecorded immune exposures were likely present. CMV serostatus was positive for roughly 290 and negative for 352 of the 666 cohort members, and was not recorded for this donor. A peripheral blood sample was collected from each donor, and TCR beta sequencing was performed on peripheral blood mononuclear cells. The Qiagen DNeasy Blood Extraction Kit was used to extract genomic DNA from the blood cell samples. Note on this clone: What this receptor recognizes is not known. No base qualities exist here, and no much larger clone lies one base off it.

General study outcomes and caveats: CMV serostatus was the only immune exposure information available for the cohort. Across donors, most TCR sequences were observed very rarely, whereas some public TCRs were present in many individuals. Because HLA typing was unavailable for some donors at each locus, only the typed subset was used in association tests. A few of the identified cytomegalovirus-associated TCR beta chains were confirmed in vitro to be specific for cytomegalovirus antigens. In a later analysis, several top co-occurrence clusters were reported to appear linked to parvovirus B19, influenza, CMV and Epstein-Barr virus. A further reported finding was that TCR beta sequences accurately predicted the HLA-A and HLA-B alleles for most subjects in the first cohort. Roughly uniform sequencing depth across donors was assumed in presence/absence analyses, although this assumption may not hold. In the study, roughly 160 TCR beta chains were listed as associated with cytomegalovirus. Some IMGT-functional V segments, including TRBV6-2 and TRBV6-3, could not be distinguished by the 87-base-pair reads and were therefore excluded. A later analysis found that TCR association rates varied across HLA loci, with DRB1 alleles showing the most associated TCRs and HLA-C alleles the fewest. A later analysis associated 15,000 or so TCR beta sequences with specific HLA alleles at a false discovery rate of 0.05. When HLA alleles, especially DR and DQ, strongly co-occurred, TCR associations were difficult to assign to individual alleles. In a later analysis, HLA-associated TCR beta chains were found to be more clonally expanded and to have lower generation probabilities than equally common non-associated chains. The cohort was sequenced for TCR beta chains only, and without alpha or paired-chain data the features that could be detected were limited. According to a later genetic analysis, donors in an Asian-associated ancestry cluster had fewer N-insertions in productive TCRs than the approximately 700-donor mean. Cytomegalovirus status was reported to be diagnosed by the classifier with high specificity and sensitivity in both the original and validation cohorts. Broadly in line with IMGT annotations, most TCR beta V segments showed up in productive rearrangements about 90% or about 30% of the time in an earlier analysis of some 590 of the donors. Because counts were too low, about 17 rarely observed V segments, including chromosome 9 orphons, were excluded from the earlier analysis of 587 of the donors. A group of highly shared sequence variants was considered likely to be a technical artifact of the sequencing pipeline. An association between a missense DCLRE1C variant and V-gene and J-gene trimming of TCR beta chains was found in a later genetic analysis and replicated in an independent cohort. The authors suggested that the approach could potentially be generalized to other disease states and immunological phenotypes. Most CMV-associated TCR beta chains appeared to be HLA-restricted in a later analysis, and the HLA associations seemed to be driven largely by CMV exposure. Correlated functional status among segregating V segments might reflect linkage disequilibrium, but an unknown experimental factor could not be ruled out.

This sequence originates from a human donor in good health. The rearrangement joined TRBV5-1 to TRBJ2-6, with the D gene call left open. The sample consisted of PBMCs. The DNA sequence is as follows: TGCGCCAGCAGCTTGTATCCAACCAGCTCTGGGGCCAACGTCCTGACTTTC. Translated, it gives CASSLYPTSSGANVLTF.